The text below deals with one T cell receptor beta chain. In its sample, this clone was seen a few times. Its recognized antigen is unknown. No base-level quality is on record; no much larger clone is a single base apart. This entry is derived from a study of CD8+ T cells in alopecia areata (dated by TCRdb to 2016 to 2019). In terms of the full investigation: The treated patients took part in an open-label pilot trial in which moderate-to-severe alopecia areata was treated with oral tofacitinib at 5 to 10 mg twice daily. Patients stayed on tofacitinib for 6 to 18 months and then had 6 months of follow-up off drug so that delayed response and recurrence could be assessed. For the treated patients, the SALT score, which quantifies what percentage of scalp surface area is affected, served as the measure of disease severity. In both human patients and the C3H/HeJ mouse model, the study applied high-throughput TCRbeta sequencing to look at T cell clonal expansion in alopecia areata. In humans, TCRbeta sequencing was performed on scalp tissue and on sorted CD4+ and CD8+ peripheral blood T cells from healthy controls and from patients with patchy or totalis/universalis alopecia areata. Biopsies were taken from tofacitinib-treated patients at baseline and at 4 and 24 weeks of treatment, and a later scalp biopsy was taken in several of the tofacitinib-treated patients. Clonality in the scalp was compared among normal scalp (n=4), patchy alopecia areata scalp (n=8), and alopecia totalis/universalis scalp (n=8). RNA came from the PAXgene miRNA kit for fixed scalp, the miRNeasy kit for PBMCs, and the RNeasy kit for mouse skin. immunoSEQ multiplex PCR using 35 Vbeta forward primers and 13 Jbeta reverse primers was used to amplify TCRbeta CDR3 regions. General findings and caveats noted by the study authors: Because the treated cohort was small and included a single nonresponder, larger studies are needed to assess links between baseline CD8+ expansion and response. Compared with normal scalp, lesional scalp had higher clonality and more expanded CD8+ clones, particularly in alopecia totalis/universalis, a pattern that suggests antigenic drive. During tofacitinib treatment, many expanded lesional clones stuck around in both scalp and blood, and this persistence may partly explain why relapse happens after treatment is stopped. Scalp clonality and the number of expanded CD8+ clones among the top 100 scalp clones were significantly decreased by tofacitinib. Unlike mouse skin, which is dominated by gammadelta T cells, normal human skin has resident alphabeta T cells that are also sequenced, and this complicates analysis of the scalp TCR repertoire. TCR sequences shared between patients were less clear than in mice, possibly partly because of HLA diversity in the patient population.

What the time point label conveys for this sample: roughly 27 days on oral tofacitinib. The treatment or condition label of this sample denotes: oral pan-JAK inhibitor, 5-10 mg twice daily. Lesional scalp punch biopsies and peripheral blood were collected from alopecia areata patients. PBMCs were isolated by density centrifugation and stained for CD3, CD4 and CD8, after which CD4+ and CD8+ T cells were sorted on a FACSAria. The CDR3 numbers 15 residues from cysteine through phenylalanine. The only DNA kept is the CDR3, 45 bases in frame from the first base. At the junction V is shortened by 1 base and J by 0 bases, with 9 bases in between. The germline V gene supplies CDR1 MNHNS and CDR2 SASEGT. The library came from the immunoSEQ multiplex PCR assay. RNA was extracted from all samples and reverse transcribed into cDNA as template for TCR sequencing. First-strand cDNA was synthesized with SuperScript III using a 2:1 mix of oligo-dT and random hexamers. A synthetic immune receptor repertoire was used to measure amplification bias, and any remaining bias was corrected computationally. The paper's processing steps were these. After raw reads were preprocessed to remove errors, the CDR3 was defined following IMGT conventions as running from the conserved cysteine to phenylalanine. Clonality was calculated as 1 minus Shannon entropy normalized by log2 of the number of productive unique TCRs. Whether scalp clones were CD4 or CD8 was inferred by matching scalp TCRbeta sequences against CD4 and CD8 repertoires sorted from blood. Entries here come from immuneACCESS through TCRdb and include only in-frame sequences with V and J called. Some clones fail to appear in such tables; in the studies checked, an unresolved V gene covers under half of the shortfall, and the cause of the remainder is unknown. Clone size and the V and J calls come from that table; the DNA yielded D and trimming. The sample table contains 200,000 to 250,000 clones; only one count was recorded for about three fifths of them. The ten largest clones add up to roughly 4.2% of the sample.

The rearrangement combines TRBV6-1 with TRBJ1-2; possibly the D gene is TRBD1, per 6 matching bases. This sequence originates from a human donor with alopecia areata. Material: CD4+ T cells sorted from blood, obtained at week 4, from a patient treated with tofacitinib. Read as DNA, the sequence is TGTGCCAGCAGTGAAGACGGGGACACTAACTATGGCTACACCTTC. It is translated as CASSEDGDTNYGYTF.